The table lists the clone carrying this T cell receptor beta chain with many counts. This record comes from a study of glioma-infiltrating T cells. Germline V gene lookup returns CDR1 DFQATT and CDR2 SNEGSKA (reference sequence). With V trimmed by 4 bases and J by 3 bases, 9 bases remained unmatched. This CDR3 is built from 15 residues. TCR alpha and beta CDR3 regions were amplified from RNA using iRepertoire nested multiplex PCR. Input was 100-400 ng of tissue mRNA or PBMC total RNA. Each CDR3 protein gets one entry after TCRdb re-called the multiplex PCR reads with MiXCR. This sample carries more than 90,000 distinct CDR3 sequences, 35% to 45% of them seen once, and the ten largest clones take more than 30%.

The material sequenced was glioma tissue, nonneoplastic brain tissue, or PBMCs (not recorded which). This clonotype was obtained from a human donor with low-grade glioma or glioblastoma, undergoing nonglioma brain surgery, or in good health (not recorded which). J is TRBJ1-1 and V is TRBV20-1, with 9 bases that match TRBD1. Written as DNA, the CDR3 is TGCAGTGCTATACCACGACAGGGGGTCTACACTGAAGCTTTCTTT. This codes for CSAIPRQGVYTEAFF.